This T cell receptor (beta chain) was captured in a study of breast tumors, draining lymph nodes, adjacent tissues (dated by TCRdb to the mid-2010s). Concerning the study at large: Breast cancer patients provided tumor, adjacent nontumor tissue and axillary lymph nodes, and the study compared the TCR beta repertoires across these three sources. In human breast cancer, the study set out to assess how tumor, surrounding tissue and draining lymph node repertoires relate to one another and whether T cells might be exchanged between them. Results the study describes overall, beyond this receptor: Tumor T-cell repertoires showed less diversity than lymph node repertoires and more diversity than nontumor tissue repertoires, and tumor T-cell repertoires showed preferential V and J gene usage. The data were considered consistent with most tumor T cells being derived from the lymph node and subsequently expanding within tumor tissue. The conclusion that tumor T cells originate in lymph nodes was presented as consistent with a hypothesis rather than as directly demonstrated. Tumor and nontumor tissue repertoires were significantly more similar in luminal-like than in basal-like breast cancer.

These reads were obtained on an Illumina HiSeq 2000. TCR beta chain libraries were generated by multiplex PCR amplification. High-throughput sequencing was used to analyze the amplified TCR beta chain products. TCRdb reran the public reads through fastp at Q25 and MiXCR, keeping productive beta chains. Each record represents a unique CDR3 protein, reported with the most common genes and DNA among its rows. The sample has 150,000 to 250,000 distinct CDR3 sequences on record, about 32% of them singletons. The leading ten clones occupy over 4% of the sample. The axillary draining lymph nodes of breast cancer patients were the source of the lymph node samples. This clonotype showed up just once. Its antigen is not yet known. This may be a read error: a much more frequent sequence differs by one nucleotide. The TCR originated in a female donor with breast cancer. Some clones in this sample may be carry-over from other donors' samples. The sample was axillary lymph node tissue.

The CDR3 reads CASSGRSSGWRGYGYTF. The DNA sequence reads TGTGCCAGCAGTGGAAGGTCCTCAGGGTGGCGAGGCTATGGCTACACCTTC. This chain is built from TRBV6-1 and TRBJ1-2, and possibly TRBD1, on 5 matching bases. V loses 4 bases of germline sequence and J loses 4 bases, and the interval between the two ends is 22 bases. Per the germline V gene, MNHNS is the CDR1 and SASEGT is the CDR2. CDR3 length: 17 amino acids, cysteine to phenylalanine. Of the read, only the CDR3 DNA is kept; its 51 bases are in frame from base 1.